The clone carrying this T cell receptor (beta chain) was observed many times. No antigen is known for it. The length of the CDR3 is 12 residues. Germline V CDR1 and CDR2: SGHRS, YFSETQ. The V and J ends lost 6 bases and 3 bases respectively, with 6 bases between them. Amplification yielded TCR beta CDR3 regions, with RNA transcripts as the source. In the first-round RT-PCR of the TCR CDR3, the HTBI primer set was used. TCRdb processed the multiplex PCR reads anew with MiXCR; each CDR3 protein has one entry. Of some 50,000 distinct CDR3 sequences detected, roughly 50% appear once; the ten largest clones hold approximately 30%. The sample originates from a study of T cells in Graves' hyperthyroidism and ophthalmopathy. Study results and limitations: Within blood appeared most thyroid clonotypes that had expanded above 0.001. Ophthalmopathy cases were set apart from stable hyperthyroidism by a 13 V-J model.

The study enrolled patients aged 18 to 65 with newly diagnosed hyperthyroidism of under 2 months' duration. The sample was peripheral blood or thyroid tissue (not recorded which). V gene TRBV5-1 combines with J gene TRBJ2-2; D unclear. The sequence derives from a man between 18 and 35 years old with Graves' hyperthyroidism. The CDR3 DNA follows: TGCGCCAGCAACTGGGACACCGGGGAGCTGTTTTTT. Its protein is CASNWDTGELFF.